This entry describes one T cell receptor (beta chain). This clone was seen just once. Its antigen specificity is not known. No quality values exist for individual bases; no much larger clone is one base distant. A lone read offers only weak evidence. The sample is drawn from a study of metastatic and nonmetastatic thyroid tumors (TCRdb year 2020). Regarding the research as a whole: Repertoires from peripheral blood and from tumor or nodule tissue samples of malignant and benign thyroid patients were compared.

No patient had received any treatment before thyroid surgery. Using T-cell receptor beta sequencing, the researchers looked back retrospectively at clinical samples from patients, gathered between the early 2010s and the late 2010s. The library was produced with PCR. Sequencer: Illumina HiSeq 4000. High-throughput sequencing was used to profile the TCR beta-chain CDR3 region of each patient. As for how the authors treated the data: A classifier to discriminate distant-metastatic papillary thyroid cancer patients was built from CDR3 differences across clinicopathological groups. To measure repertoire diversity the researchers used the Shannon index, while the Morisita-Horn index served to gauge how similar the tumor and blood repertoires were. TCRdb itself trimmed the public reads at Q25 with fastp, ran MiXCR and retained productive beta chains. The V and J calls, along with clone size, are taken from TCRdb and not from the paper's own processing. This sample gives around 21,000 clones in total; around 19% of them show up just once. The ten largest clones take up over 20% of the sample.

The germline V gene supplies CDR1 SGHRS and CDR2 YFSETQ. The CDR3 covers 14 residues, taking in both the cysteine and the phenylalanine. CDR3 DNA only is kept here, 42 bases in frame from base 1. Trimming removed 4 bases from V and 6 bases from J, leaving 14 bases between the germline ends. Results the study describes overall, beyond this receptor: In both blood and tumor samples, TCR beta diversity was reported to be significantly higher in malignant tumors than in benign nodules.

Recombination connected TRBV5-1 to TRBJ2-1; the D segment might be TRBD1 or TRBD2, since each matches 5 bases. The sequencing input was blood. The receptor comes from a male donor with papillary thyroid cancer or a benign thyroid nodule (not recorded which). Some clones in this sample may be carry-over from other donors' samples. This receptor carries the CDR3 CASSRTGTTNEQFF. The DNA sequence follows: TGCGCCAGCAGCCGAACCGGGACCACCAATGAGCAGTTCTTC. When the CDR3 is completed using the reference TRBV5-1 and TRBJ2-1 genes on either side, the full variable domain is KAGVTQTPRYLIKTRGQQVTLSCSPISGHRSVSWYQQTPGQGLQFLFEYFSETQRNKGNFPGRFSGRQFSNSRSEMNVSTLELGDSALYLCASSRTGTTNEQFFGPGTRLTVL.